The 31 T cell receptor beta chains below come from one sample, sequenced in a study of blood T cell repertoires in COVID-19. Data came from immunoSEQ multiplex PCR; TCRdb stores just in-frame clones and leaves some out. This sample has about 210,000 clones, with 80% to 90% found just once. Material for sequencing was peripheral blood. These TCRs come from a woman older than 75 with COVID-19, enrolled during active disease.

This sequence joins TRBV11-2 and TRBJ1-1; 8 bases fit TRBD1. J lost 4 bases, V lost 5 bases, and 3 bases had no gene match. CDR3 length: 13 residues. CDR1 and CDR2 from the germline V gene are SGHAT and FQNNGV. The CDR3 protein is CASSVTGGTEAFF. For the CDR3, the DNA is TGTGCCAGCAGCGTTACAGGGGGCACTGAAGCTTTCTTT.

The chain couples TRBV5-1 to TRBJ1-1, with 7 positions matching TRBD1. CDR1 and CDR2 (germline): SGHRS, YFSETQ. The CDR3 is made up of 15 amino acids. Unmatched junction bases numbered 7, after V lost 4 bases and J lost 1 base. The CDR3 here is CASSPRDSSNTEAFF. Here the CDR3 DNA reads TGCGCCAGCAGCCCAAGGGACAGCTCGAACACTGAAGCTTTCTTT.

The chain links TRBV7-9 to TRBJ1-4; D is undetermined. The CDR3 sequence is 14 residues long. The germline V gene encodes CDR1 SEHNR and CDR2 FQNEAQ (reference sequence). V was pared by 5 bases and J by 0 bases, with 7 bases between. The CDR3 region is CASSKGATNEKLFF. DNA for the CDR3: TGTGCCAGCAGCAAGGGAGCAACTAATGAAAAACTGTTTTTT. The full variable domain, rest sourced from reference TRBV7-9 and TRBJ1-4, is DTGVSQNPRHKITKRGQNVTFRCDPISEHNRLYWYRQTLGQGPEFLTYFQNEAQLEKSRLLSDRFSAERPKGSFSTLEIQRTEQGDSAMYLCASSKGATNEKLFFGSGTQLSVL.

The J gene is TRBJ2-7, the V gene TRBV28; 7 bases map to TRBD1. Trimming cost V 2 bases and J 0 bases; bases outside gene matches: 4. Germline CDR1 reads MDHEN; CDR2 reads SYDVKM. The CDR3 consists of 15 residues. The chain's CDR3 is CASSLRGTVSYEQYF. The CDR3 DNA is TGTGCCAGCAGTTTAAGGGGGACAGTCTCCTACGAGCAGTACTTC.

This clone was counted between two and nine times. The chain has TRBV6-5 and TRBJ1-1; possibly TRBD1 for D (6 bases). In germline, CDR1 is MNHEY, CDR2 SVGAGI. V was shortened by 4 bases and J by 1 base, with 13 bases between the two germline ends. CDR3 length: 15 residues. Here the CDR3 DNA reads TGTGCCAGCAGTTTCGGGGGGGCCCAGAACACTGAAGCTTTCTTT. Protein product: CASSFGGAQNTEAFF.

The CDR3 sequence is CASSLAAPGSQETQYF. As DNA, the CDR3 is TGCGCCAGCAGCTTGGCCGCCCCGGGGAGCCAAGAGACCCAGTACTTC. The rearrangement uses TRBV5-1 and TRBJ2-5; possible D gene TRBD2, 5 bases. Germline V gives CDR1 SGHRS, CDR2 YFSETQ. V was cut by 0 bases and J by 1 base, with 13 bases left in between. The length of the CDR3 is 16 residues.

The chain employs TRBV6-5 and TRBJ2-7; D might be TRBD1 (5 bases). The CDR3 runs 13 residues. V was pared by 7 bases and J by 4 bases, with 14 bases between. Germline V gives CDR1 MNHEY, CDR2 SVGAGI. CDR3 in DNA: TGTGCCAGCAACCACAGGAATAGTTACGAGCAGTACTTC. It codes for CASNHRNSYEQYF.

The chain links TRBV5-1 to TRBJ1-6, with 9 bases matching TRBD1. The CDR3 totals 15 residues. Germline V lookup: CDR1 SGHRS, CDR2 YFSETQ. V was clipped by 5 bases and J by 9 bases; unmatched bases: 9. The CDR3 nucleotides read TGCGCCAGCAGTCTTGGGACAGGGACGGGTTCACCCCTCCACTTT. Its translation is CASSLGTGTGSPLHF.

The CDR3 nucleotides read TGTGCCAGCAGCGCCGGACAGGCCGTGAATTCACCCCTCCACTTT. As protein: CASSAGQAVNSPLHF. The rearrangement links TRBV9 to TRBJ1-6; the match to TRBD1 covers 7 bases. The CDR3 spans 15 residues. Germline values: CDR1 SGDLS, CDR2 YYNGEE. Trimming took 3 bases from V and 7 from J; bases not matched to a gene: 7.

The CDR3 sequence is CASSLVTSGAYNEQFF. CDR3 DNA sequence: TGCGCCAGCAGCTTGGTAACTAGCGGGGCATACAATGAGCAGTTCTTC. The rearrangement links TRBV5-1 to TRBJ2-1, with TRBD2 identical over 10 bases. The CDR3 has 16 amino acids. CDR1 is SGHRS and CDR2 is YFSETQ in the germline V gene. The ends lost 0 bases at V and 4 bases at J; junction bases unmatched: 4. The full variable domain, its missing parts supplied by reference TRBV5-1 and TRBJ2-1, is KAGVTQTPRYLIKTRGQQVTLSCSPISGHRSVSWYQQTPGQGLQFLFEYFSETQRNKGNFPGRFSGRQFSNSRSEMNVSTLELGDSALYLCASSLVTSGAYNEQFFGPGTRLTVL.

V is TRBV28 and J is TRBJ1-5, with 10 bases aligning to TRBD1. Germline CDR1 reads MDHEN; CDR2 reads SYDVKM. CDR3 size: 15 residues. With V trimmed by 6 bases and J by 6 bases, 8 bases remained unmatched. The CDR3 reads CASRGGQGVFQPQHF. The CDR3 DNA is TGTGCCAGCAGGGGTGGACAGGGGGTTTTTCAGCCCCAGCATTTT.

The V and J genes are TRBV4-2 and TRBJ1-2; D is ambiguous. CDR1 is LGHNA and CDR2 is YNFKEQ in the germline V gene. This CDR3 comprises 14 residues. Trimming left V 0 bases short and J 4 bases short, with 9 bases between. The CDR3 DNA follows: TGTGCCAGCAGCCAAGATGAGGGAATCTATGGCTACACCTTC. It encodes CASSQDEGIYGYTF.

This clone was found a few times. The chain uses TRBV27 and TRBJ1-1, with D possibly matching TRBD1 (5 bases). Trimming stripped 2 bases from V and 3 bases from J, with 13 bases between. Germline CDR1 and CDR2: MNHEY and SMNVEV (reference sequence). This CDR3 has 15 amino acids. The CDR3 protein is CASSLSGGGYTEAFF. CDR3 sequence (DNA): TGTGCCAGCAGTTTAAGCGGGGGAGGGTACACTGAAGCTTTCTTT.

This CDR3 is CASSQVGGNSPLHF. The CDR3 DNA reads as TGTGCCAGCAGCCAAGTAGGAGGGAATTCACCCCTCCACTTT. J is TRBJ1-6 and V is TRBV3-1 (or the pseudogene TRBV3-2); D is ambiguous. Trimming shortened V by 1 base and J by 7 bases, and 8 bases separated the two germline ends. The germline V gene has CDR1 LGHDT and CDR2 YNNKEL (reference sequence). This CDR3 contains 14 residues.

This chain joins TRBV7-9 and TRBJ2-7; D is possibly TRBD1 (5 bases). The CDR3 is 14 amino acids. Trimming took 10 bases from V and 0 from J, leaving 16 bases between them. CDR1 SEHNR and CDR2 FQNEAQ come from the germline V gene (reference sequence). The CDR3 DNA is TGTGCCAACCCTCGAGACAGACCCTCCTACGAGCAGTACGTC. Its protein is CANPRDRPSYEQYV.

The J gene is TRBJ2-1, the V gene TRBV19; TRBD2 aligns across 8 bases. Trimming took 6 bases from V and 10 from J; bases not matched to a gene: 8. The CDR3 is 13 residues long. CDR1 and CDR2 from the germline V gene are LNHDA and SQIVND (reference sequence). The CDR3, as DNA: TGTGCCAGTAGGGGACCCGGGGGGGCCGAGCAGTTCTTC. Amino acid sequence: CASRGPGGAEQFF.

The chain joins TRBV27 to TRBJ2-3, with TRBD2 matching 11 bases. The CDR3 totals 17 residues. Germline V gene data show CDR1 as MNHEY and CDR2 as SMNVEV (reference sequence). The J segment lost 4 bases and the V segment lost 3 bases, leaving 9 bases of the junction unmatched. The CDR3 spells CASSFRVAGGFADTQYF. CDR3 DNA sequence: TGTGCCAGCAGTTTTAGGGTAGCGGGGGGGTTTGCAGATACGCAGTATTTT.

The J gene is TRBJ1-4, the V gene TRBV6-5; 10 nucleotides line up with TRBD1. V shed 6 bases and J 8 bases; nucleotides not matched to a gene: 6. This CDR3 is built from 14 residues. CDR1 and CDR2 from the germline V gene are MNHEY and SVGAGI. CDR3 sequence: CASSTGTGVEKLFF. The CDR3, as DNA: TGTGCCAGCAGCACCGGGACAGGGGTCGAAAAACTGTTTTTT.

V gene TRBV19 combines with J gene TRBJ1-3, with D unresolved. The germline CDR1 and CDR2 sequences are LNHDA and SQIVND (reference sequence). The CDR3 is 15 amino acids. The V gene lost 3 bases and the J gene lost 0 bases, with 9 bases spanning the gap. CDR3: CASSILAFSGNTIYF. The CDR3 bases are TGTGCCAGTAGTATCCTCGCGTTCTCTGGAAACACCATATATTTT.

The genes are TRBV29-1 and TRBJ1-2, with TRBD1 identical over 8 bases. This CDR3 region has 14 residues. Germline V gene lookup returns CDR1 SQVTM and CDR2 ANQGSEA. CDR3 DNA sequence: TGCAGTACAGGGGGGCGTCAATCAGGCTATGGCTACACCTTC. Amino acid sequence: CSTGGRQSGYGYTF.

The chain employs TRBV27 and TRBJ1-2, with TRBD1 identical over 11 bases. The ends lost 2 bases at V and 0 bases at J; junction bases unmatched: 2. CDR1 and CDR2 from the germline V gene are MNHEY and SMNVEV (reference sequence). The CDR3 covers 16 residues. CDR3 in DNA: TGTGCCAGCAGTTTAGGACAGGGGGCAGCTAACTATGGCTACACCTTC. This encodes CASSLGQGAANYGYTF.

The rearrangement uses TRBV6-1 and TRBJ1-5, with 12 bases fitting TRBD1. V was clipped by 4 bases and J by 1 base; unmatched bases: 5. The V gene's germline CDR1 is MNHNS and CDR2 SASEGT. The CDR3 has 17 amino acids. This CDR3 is CASSAMGQGASNQPQHF. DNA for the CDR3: TGTGCCAGCAGTGCGATGGGACAGGGGGCAAGCAATCAGCCCCAGCATTTT.

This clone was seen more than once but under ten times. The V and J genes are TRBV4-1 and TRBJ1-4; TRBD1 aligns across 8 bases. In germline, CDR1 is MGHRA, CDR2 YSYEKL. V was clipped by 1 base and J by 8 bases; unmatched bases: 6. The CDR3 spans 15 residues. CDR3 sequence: CASSQVGQGGEKLFF. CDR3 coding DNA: TGCGCCAGCAGCCAAGTTGGACAGGGAGGCGAAAAACTGTTTTTT.

The DNA for the CDR3 is TGTGCCAGCAGCTTATTTGCCCGAGCGGGAAACACCATATATTTT. This gives the protein CASSLFARAGNTIYF. V and J are TRBV5-6 and TRBJ1-3; D remains ambiguous. Germline CDR1 SGHDT, CDR2 YYEEEE. V lost 2 bases and J 4 bases, leaving 13 bases between the germline ends. CDR3 length equals 15 residues.

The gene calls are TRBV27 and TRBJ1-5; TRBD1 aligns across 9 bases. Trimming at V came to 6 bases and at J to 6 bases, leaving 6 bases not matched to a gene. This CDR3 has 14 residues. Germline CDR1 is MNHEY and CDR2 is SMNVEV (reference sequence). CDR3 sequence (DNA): TGTGCCAGCAGGCCTACAGGGGGCGTTCAGCCCCAGCATTTT. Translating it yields CASRPTGGVQPQHF.

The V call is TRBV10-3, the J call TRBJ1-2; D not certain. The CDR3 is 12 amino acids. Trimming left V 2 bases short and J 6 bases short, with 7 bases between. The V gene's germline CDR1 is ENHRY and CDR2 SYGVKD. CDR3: CAISENRDGYTF. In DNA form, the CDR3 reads TGTGCCATCAGTGAGAACAGAGATGGCTACACCTTC.

Here the CDR3 reads CASSGRRGGTITETQYF. CDR3 nucleotides: TGCGCCAGCAGTGGTAGAAGAGGGGGTACTATAACGGAGACCCAGTACTTC. The V gene is TRBV5-1, the J gene TRBJ2-5; D perhaps matches TRBD1 (6 bases). CDR1 is SGHRS, CDR2 YFSETQ, per germline. This CDR3 has 17 amino acids. V dropped 5 bases and J dropped 5 bases, with 25 bases sitting between them.

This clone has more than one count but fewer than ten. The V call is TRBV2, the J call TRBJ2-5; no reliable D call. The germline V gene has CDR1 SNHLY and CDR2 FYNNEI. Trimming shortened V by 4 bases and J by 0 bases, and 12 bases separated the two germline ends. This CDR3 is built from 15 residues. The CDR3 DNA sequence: TGTGCCAGCAGTGCAGAGGTCGCGTACCAAGAGACCCAGTACTTC. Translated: CASSAEVAYQETQYF.

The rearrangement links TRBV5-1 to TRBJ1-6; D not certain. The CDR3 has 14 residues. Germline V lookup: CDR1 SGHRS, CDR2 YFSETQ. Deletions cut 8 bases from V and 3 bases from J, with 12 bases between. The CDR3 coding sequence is TGCGCCAGTTCAGGAGGGAGCTATAATTCACCCCTCCACTTT. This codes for CASSGGSYNSPLHF.

The DNA for the CDR3 is TGTGCCAGCAGCCCACGGGGTGGTAACTATGGCTACACCTTC. Translation gives CASSPRGGNYGYTF. The genes are TRBV7-8 and TRBJ1-2, with D uncertain. The germline V gene encodes CDR1 SGHVS and CDR2 FQNEAQ. V dropped 5 bases and J dropped 1 base, with 11 bases sitting between them. The CDR3 extends over 14 amino acids.

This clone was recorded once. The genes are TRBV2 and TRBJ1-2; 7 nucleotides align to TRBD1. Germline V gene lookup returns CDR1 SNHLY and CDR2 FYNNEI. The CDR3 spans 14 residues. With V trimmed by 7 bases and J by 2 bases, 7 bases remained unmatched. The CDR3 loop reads CASTRDRVNYGYTF. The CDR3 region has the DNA TGTGCCAGCACTAGGGACAGAGTAAACTATGGCTACACCTTC.